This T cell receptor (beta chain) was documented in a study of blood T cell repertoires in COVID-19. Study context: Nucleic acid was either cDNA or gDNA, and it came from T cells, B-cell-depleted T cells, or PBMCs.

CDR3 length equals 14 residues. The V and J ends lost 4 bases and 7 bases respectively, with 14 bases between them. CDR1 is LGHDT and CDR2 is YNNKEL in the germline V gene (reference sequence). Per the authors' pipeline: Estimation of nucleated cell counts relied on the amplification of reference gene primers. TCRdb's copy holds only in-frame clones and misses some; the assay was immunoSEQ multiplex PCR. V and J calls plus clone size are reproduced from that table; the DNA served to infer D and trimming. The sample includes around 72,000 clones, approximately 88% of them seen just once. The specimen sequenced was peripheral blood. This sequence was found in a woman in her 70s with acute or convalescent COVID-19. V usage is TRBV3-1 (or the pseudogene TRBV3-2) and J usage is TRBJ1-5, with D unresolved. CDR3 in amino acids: CASSPFGAGQPQHF. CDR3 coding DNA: TGTGCCAGCAGCCCCTTTGGCGCGGGCCAGCCCCAGCATTTT.